This TCR beta chain was identified during a study of blood T cell repertoires in COVID-19. TCRdb keeps only in-frame clones here, not all; method: immunoSEQ multiplex PCR. The data show under 200,000 clones, 65% to 85% seen once. Germline lookup yields CDR1 GTSNPN and CDR2 SVGIG (reference sequence). This CDR3 has 14 residues. V lost 4 bases, J lost 0 bases, and 9 bases lay in between. The TCR was taken from a woman aged 45-65 years in a cohort exposed to, infected with or recovered from COVID-19 (not recorded which). Sequences were obtained from PBMCs or T cells enriched from blood (not recorded which). The chain carries TRBV30 and TRBJ2-2, with D perhaps matching TRBD2 (6 bases). The CDR3 region has the DNA TGTGCCTGGATGCGGGGCCCGAACACCGGGGAGCTGTTTTTT. Translation gives CAWMRGPNTGELFF.